This T cell receptor beta chain was sequenced in a study of blood T cell repertoires in COVID-19. Study as a whole: T cells, B-cell-depleted T cells, or PBMCs supplied cDNA or gDNA.

Concerning this clone: Other DNA sequences in the same sample also yield this CDR3.

Generated by immunoSEQ multiplex PCR, the TCRdb table keeps only in-frame clones and is missing some. Of a few hundred thousand clones in the sample, 89% were seen once. The CDR3 spans 13 residues. Germline CDR1 reads SGHAT; CDR2 reads FQNNGV. V dropped 5 bases and J dropped 0 bases, with 7 bases sitting between them. The sequencing input was peripheral blood. The TCR was taken from a woman younger than 45 with COVID-19, enrolled during active disease. The chain combines TRBV11-2 with TRBJ2-5; a possible D gene is TRBD2 (5 bases). The CDR3 nucleotides read TGTGCCAGCAGCGCGGGCCACCAAGAGACCCAGTACTTC. Protein: CASSAGHQETQYF.